This T cell receptor (beta chain) was profiled in a study of OX40 agonist ivuxolimab in advanced cancers. Study overall: Partial responses were achieved by three patients, of whom one had hepatocellular carcinoma and two had cutaneous melanoma.

Study conclusions and caveats: Some nonresponders also had low normalized T-cell clonal expansion.

Data came from immunoSEQ multiplex PCR; TCRdb stores just in-frame clones and leaves some out. Here the sample spans fewer than 50,000 clones, approximately 90% being singletons. Germline lookup yields CDR1 SGHAT and CDR2 FQNNGV. This CDR3 comprises 14 residues. V lost 4 bases to trimming and J lost 8 bases, with 15 bases between them. About this clone: Its antigen remains unknown.

Collection of blood occurred at baseline, at cycle 4 day 1, and at cycle 7 day 1. The sample was CD4+ or CD8+ T cells sorted from blood, taken in a trial of the OX40 agonist ivuxolimab. The chain uses TRBV11-2 and TRBJ1-3; D unclear. The receptor comes from an adult with an advanced solid tumor such as melanoma, head and neck, liver or kidney cancer. CDR3 loop: CASSSNGPFYTIYF. CDR3 sequence (DNA): TGTGCCAGCAGCTCGAACGGACCCTTTTACACCATATATTTT.